A single sample gave rise to the 17 T cell receptor beta chains below, sequenced in a study of blood T cell repertoires in COVID-19. Libraries were prepared by immunoSEQ multiplex PCR; TCRdb keeps only in-frame clonotypes and omits some of them. In the table there are 130,000 to 150,000 clones, 75% to 85% of which are singletons. Sequencing was performed on peripheral blood. The receptors were sampled from a woman in her fifties or sixties in a cohort sampled during active or convalescent COVID-19.

The chain links TRBV7-2 to TRBJ2-3, with 11 bases aligning to TRBD2. CDR3 length equals 19 residues. J lost 0 bases, V lost 0 bases, and 8 bases had no gene match. The germline CDR1 and CDR2 sequences are SGHTA and FQGNSA. The CDR3: CASSLAGLAGGSSTDTQYF. CDR3 nucleotides: TGTGCCAGCAGCTTAGCCGGGCTAGCGGGGGGATCTAGCACAGATACGCAGTATTTT.

The V and J genes are TRBV10-2 and TRBJ2-1; TRBD2 is a possible D gene (7 bases). The germline gives CDR1 WSHSY, CDR2 SAAADI. V was shortened by 8 bases and J by 8 bases, with 16 bases between the two germline ends. The CDR3 is 13 amino acids. The CDR3 DNA follows: TGCGCCAGCGGGGGGGCCGGCTTGGATGAGCAGTTCTTC. Translating gives CASGGAGLDEQFF.

The chain has TRBV27 and TRBJ2-2; weak D call: TRBD1 (6 bases). Germline loops: CDR1 MNHEY, CDR2 SMNVEV (reference sequence). V was shortened by 7 bases and J by 0 bases, with 12 bases between the two germline ends. CDR3 length equals 15 residues. CDR3 sequence (DNA): TGTGCCAGCACCGACAGGTTAACGAACACCGGGGAGCTGTTTTTT. The encoded protein is CASTDRLTNTGELFF.

This chain connects TRBV4-1 to TRBJ2-1; possible D gene TRBD2, 5 bases. The CDR3 has 12 residues. In germline, CDR1 is MGHRA, CDR2 YSYEKL. V lost 4 bases to trimming and J lost 7 bases, with 8 bases between them. The DNA of the CDR3 is TGCGCCAGCAGCCGTACGGGGAATGAGCAGTTCTTC. Encoded protein: CASSRTGNEQFF.

The sample holds many counts of this clone. The CDR3 sequence: CASSGTGEGSPLHF. CDR3 in DNA: TGTGCCAGCAGTGGAACAGGGGAAGGGTCACCCCTCCACTTT. The chain couples TRBV25-1 to TRBJ1-6; TRBD1 aligns across 7 bases. Trimming removed 4 bases from V and 10 bases from J; junction bases left unmatched: 7. There are 14 residues in the CDR3. Per the germline V gene, CDR1 is MGHDK and CDR2 is SYGVNS. Looking up the rest from reference TRBV25-1 and TRBJ1-6 gives the full variable domain: EADIYQTPRYLVIGTGKKITLECSQTMGHDKMYWYQQDPGMELHLIHYSYGVNSTEKGDLSSESTVSRIRTEHFPLTLESARPSHTSQYLCASSGTGEGSPLHFGNGTRLTVT.

The gene calls are TRBV3-1 (or the pseudogene TRBV3-2) and TRBJ2-1; TRBD2 matches at 8 bases. Germline-derived CDR1 and CDR2 are LGHDT and YNNKEL (reference sequence). CDR3 length equals 15 residues. Trimming at V came to 2 bases and at J to 8 bases, leaving 8 bases not matched to a gene. The CDR3 coding sequence is TGTGCCAGCAGCCAACATGGGACTAGTGCCGATGAGCAGTTCTTC. Protein sequence: CASSQHGTSADEQFF.

The rearrangement uses TRBV9 and TRBJ1-1, with 9 bases that match TRBD1. The CDR3 sequence is 14 residues long. CDR1 SGDLS and CDR2 YYNGEE come from the germline V gene. V trimming: 0 bases; J trimming: 6 bases; junction bases outside the gene matches: 3. The CDR3 loop reads CASSVGGTGSEAFF. The DNA of the CDR3 is TGTGCCAGCAGCGTAGGAGGGACAGGGTCTGAAGCTTTCTTT.

The J gene is TRBJ2-2, the V gene TRBV11-2; D gene ambiguous. V was trimmed by 5 bases and J by 4 bases, leaving 14 bases between them. Looked up from germline, CDR1 is SGHAT and CDR2 is FQNNGV. There are 15 residues in the CDR3. CDR3 loop: CASSPTGGITGELFF. DNA for the CDR3: TGTGCCAGCAGCCCCACTGGCGGAATCACCGGGGAGCTGTTTTTT.

This clone was observed a few times. This chain connects TRBV6-1 to TRBJ2-1, with TRBD1 as a possible D gene (5 bases). Germline lookup yields CDR1 MNHNS and CDR2 SASEGT. The CDR3 covers 12 residues. With 3 bases removed from V and 10 bases from J, the gap between germline ends came to 10 bases. Here the CDR3 DNA reads TGTGCCAGCAGTGACAGGGTCGACGAGCAGTTCTTC. Its translation is CASSDRVDEQFF.

On this clone: In the same sample, other DNA sequences code for this CDR3. J is TRBJ2-2 and V is TRBV2, with 8 bases fitting TRBD1. The CDR3 runs to 14 residues. CDR1 and CDR2 from the germline V gene are SNHLY and FYNNEI. The junction had 5 bases not matched to a gene; V was cut back by 7 bases and J by 4 bases. The CDR3 DNA sequence: TGTGCCAGCATCCAGGGGGCGAGCACCGGGGAGCTGTTTTTT. It specifies CASIQGASTGELFF.

The genes are TRBV18 and TRBJ1-2, with 12 bases fitting TRBD1. The germline CDR1 and CDR2 sequences are KGHSH and LQKENI. The CDR3 has 14 residues. Trimming cost V 8 bases and J 6 bases; bases outside gene matches: 7. This CDR3 reads CASTRDRGLDGYTF. Here the CDR3 DNA reads TGTGCCAGCACCCGGGACAGGGGGCTAGATGGCTACACCTTC. Using reference TRBV18 and TRBJ1-2 for the parts outside the CDR3, the full variable domain is NAGVMQNPRHLVRRRGQEARLRCSPMKGHSHVYWYRQLPEEGLKFMVYLQKENIIDESGMPKERFSAEFPKEGPSILRIQQVVRGDSAAYFCASTRDRGLDGYTFGSGTRLTVV.

V is TRBV5-1 and J is TRBJ2-2, with TRBD1 matching 7 bases. Germline V gene data show CDR1 as SGHRS and CDR2 as YFSETQ. The CDR3 spans 14 residues. Trimming at V came to 7 bases and at J to 0 bases, leaving 3 bases not matched to a gene. CDR3: CASAGGANTGELFF. The CDR3 nucleotides are TGCGCCAGCGCAGGGGGTGCGAACACCGGGGAGCTGTTTTTT.

The CDR3 DNA reads as TGCAGCGTTGAAGTCCTAGCGGGGGGTAACAATGAGCAGTTCTTC. Translated: CSVEVLAGGNNEQFF. The J gene is TRBJ2-1, the V gene TRBV29-1, with 11 bases lining up with TRBD2. This CDR3 comprises 15 residues. Trimming at V came to 1 base and at J to 5 bases, leaving 4 bases not matched to a gene. CDR1 is SQVTM, CDR2 ANQGSEA, per germline.

The chain has TRBV27 and TRBJ2-1; D gene unclear. CDR3 length equals 12 residues. In germline, CDR1 is MNHEY, CDR2 SMNVEV (reference sequence). V was clipped by 3 bases and J by 8 bases, with 8 bases between them. CDR3 in DNA: TGTGCCAGCAGTTTCACAATGCATGAGCAGTTCTTC. Protein product: CASSFTMHEQFF.

V gene TRBV19 combines with J gene TRBJ2-5, with D tentatively TRBD2 (5 bases). The germline V gene has CDR1 LNHDA and CDR2 SQIVND (reference sequence). V shed 8 bases and J shed 5 bases, with 30 bases lying between them. The CDR3 contains 18 residues. CDR3 region: CASSSAPFSYIASETQYF. The CDR3 nucleotides read TGTGCCAGTTCCTCCGCCCCGTTTAGTTACATAGCGTCGGAGACCCAGTACTTC.

Written as DNA, the CDR3 is TGTGCCAGCAGTTCAGGACAGAAGAATTCACCCCTCCACTTT. It is translated as CASSSGQKNSPLHF. This chain joins TRBV6-5 and TRBJ1-6; the D gene is possibly TRBD1 (6 bases). Trimming shortened V by 4 bases and J by 7 bases, and 11 bases separated the two germline ends. Germline V gene data show CDR1 as MNHEY and CDR2 as SVGAGI. This CDR3 contains 14 residues.

CDR3 amino acids: CASSDSGKLDTQYF. The CDR3 DNA reads TGTGCCAGCAGTGATTCAGGGAAGTTGGATACGCAGTATTTT. The chain uses TRBV2 and TRBJ2-3; D is possibly TRBD1 (5 bases). Germline assignment: CDR1 SNHLY and CDR2 FYNNEI. Trimming shortened V by 3 bases and J by 6 bases, and 13 bases separated the two germline ends. This CDR3 contains 14 residues.